The TCR beta chain described here comes from a study of blood T cells in healthy people across ages. Study results and limitations: Age showed a roughly linear inverse relationship with TCR beta diversity per million T cells. As naive T cell percentage varied, TCR beta diversity correlated strongly with it.

Combining a sample-barcoded 5' primer with a J-beta primer mix, a second PCR ran for roughly 7 to 12 cycles. TCRdb processed the 5' RACE reads anew with MiXCR; each CDR3 protein has one entry. This sample carries roughly 680,000 distinct CDR3 sequences, 49% of them seen once, and the ten largest clones take around a third. Details on this clonotype: Its antigen remains unidentified.

Per sample, a minimum of 7 million PBMCs were isolated. CDR3 length: 17 amino acids. Trimming cost V 4 bases and J 2 bases; bases outside gene matches: 9. CDR1 and CDR2 (germline): ENHRY, SYGVKD. The TCR was taken from a woman in her sixties in good health. Sequenced: blood. The J gene is TRBJ2-5, the V gene TRBV10-3, with 11 nucleotides matching TRBD2. CDR3 region: CAISGSTSGSNQETQYF. The CDR3 DNA follows: TGTGCCATCAGTGGGTCCACTAGCGGGAGCAATCAAGAGACCCAGTACTTC.